This TCR beta chain was captured in a study of cytomegalovirus exposure and HLA in healthy donors. Study-level information: An earlier analysis found 117 million unique TCR beta sequences from approximately 190 million T cells. An early data release held some 89 million unique TCRs from HLA-typed donors. Points from the study as a whole: In an earlier analysis, most TCR beta V segments were productive about 87% or about 30% of the time. An analysis was carried out later, and it reportedly showed fewer N-insertions in an Asian-associated ancestry cluster than the approximately 700-donor mean.

About this clone: What it recognizes is unknown.

Primers for the PCR totalled 60 Vbeta and 13 Jbeta. Generated by immunoSEQ multiplex PCR, the TCRdb table keeps only in-frame clones and is missing some. This repertoire includes around 210,000 clones. Germline trimming cut 5 bases from V and 1 base from J; bases unmatched to any gene: 3. Per the germline V gene, CDR1 is SEHNR and CDR2 is FQNEAQ (reference sequence). The CDR3 runs 14 residues. The genes are TRBV7-9 and TRBJ1-1; the match to TRBD1 covers 8 bases. The specimen was PBMCs. The TCR comes from a girl aged 2-9 years in good health and CMV-seropositive. The DNA for the CDR3 is TGTGCCAGCAGCCAAGGACAGGGGAACACTGAAGCTTTCTTT. Translated: CASSQGQGNTEAFF.